The clone carrying this T cell receptor (beta chain) was observed a handful of times. TCRdb fed the RT-PCR reads into MiXCR, producing one record per CDR3 protein. This sample carries roughly 570,000 distinct CDR3 sequences, 14% of them seen once, and the ten largest clones take over 8.5%. V was pared by 2 bases and J by 7 bases, with 15 bases between. Per germline, CDR1 DFQATT and CDR2 SNEGSKA (reference sequence). This CDR3 has 14 amino acids. The data were obtained in a study of response to subunit inactivated influenza vaccine. The receptor was isolated from a man aged 45-65 years who received an inactivated influenza vaccine. The rearrangement links TRBV20-1 to TRBJ2-1; the D gene is possibly TRBD2 (5 bases). Sample: PBMCs from blood, taken 11 to 12 days after vaccination. CDR3 loop: CSARPRGLYNEQFF. The CDR3 DNA reads as TGCAGTGCTAGACCAAGAGGACTTTATAATGAGCAGTTCTTC.